This entry describes one TCR beta chain. The sample originates from a study of identical twins. TCRdb recomputed calls from the 5' RACE reads with MiXCR, one row per CDR3 protein. The data hold 450,000 or so distinct CDR3 sequences, with approximately 14% observed a single time. The V end lost 6 bases, the J end lost 6 bases, and 15 bases lay between the germline ends. This CDR3 comprises 14 residues. Germline-derived CDR1 and CDR2 are MNHEY and SMNVEV (reference sequence). The same sample was also used in a study of yellow fever vaccine responses in identical twins.

Input material: CD4+ T cells sorted from blood. The sequence came from a young woman in good health. This sequence joins TRBV27 and TRBJ1-5; D remains ambiguous. As DNA, the CDR3 is TGTGCCAGCAGAGGCCCCTCCGCGGGTCAGCCCCAGCATTTT. The encoded protein is CASRGPSAGQPQHF.